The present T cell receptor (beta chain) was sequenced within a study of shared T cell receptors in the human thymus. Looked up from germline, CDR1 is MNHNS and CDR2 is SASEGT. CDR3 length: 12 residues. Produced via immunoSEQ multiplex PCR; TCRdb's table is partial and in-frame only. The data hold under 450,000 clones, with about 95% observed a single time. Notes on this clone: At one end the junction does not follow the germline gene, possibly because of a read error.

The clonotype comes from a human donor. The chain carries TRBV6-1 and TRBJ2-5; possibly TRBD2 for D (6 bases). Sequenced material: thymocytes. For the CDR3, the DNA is TGTGCCAGCAGTGAGTACCAGTCCCGGGGGAACTTC. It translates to CASSEYQSRGNF.